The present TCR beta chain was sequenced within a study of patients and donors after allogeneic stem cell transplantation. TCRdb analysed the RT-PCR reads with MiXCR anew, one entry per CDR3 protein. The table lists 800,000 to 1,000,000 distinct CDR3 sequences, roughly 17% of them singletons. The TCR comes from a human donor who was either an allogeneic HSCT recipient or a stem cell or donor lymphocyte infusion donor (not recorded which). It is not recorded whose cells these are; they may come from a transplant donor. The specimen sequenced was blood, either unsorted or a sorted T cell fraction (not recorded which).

CDR3: CASSVDPSGRTDTQYF. The CDR3 DNA follows: TGTGCCAGCAGCGTAGACCCTAGCGGGAGGACAGATACGCAGTATTTT. This chain links TRBV9 with TRBJ2-3, with TRBD2 identical over 11 bases. The CDR3 covers 16 residues. V shed 0 bases and J 3 bases; nucleotides not matched to a gene: 3. Per germline, CDR1 SGDLS and CDR2 YYNGEE.